These T cell receptor beta chains were read from a single sample in a study of OX40 agonist ivuxolimab in advanced cancers. Sequencing used immunoSEQ multiplex PCR; TCRdb keeps in-frame clones, though not all of them. This sample has approximately 35,000 clones, with around 90% found just once. Sequencing used CD4+ or CD8+ T cells sorted from blood, obtained in a trial of the OX40 agonist ivuxolimab. The receptors shown here come from an adult with an advanced solid tumor such as melanoma, head and neck, liver or kidney cancer. The CDR3 runs from the conserved cysteine through the conserved F or W. D genes are given only for firm matches. Some rows have no size entry. The others give once, few or many, or a class for an expanded clone.

V: TRBV13
D: TRBD2
size: NA
J: TRBJ2-1
DNA: TGTGCCAGCAGCCCCGGGGGGGAGGAGGATGAGCAGTTCTTC
CDR3: CASSPGGEEDEQFF

V: TRBV5-5
D: NA
size: NA
J: TRBJ2-7
DNA: TGTGCCAGCAGCTCTCAGGGGACCCTAAGCTCCTACGAGCAGTACTTC
CDR3: CASSSQGTLSSYEQYF

V: TRBV27
D: TRBD1
size: NA
J: TRBJ1-4
DNA: TGTGCCAGCAGTTCCCAGGGACAGCAGAATGAAAAACTGTTTTTT
CDR3: CASSSQGQQNEKLFF

V: TRBV4-2
D: NA
size: NA
J: TRBJ1-1
DNA: TGTGCCAGCAGCCAAGGGGATGTGAACACTGAAGCTTTCTTT
CDR3: CASSQGDVNTEAFF

V: TRBV15
D: NA
size: NA
J: TRBJ2-7
DNA: TGTGCCACCAGCAGAGATCGAGGGCGCGGGTCCCACGAGCAGTACTTC
CDR3: CATSRDRGRGSHEQYF

V: TRBV7-9
D: TRBD1
size: few
J: TRBJ1-2
DNA: TGTGCCAGCAGCTCGGACAGGGTGATTTATGGCTACACCTTC
CDR3: CASSSDRVIYGYTF

V: TRBV19
D: NA
size: NA
J: TRBJ2-1
DNA: TGTGCCAGTAGTATGGGGGTCTACAATGAGCAGTTCTTC
CDR3: CASSMGVYNEQFF

V: TRBV2
D: TRBD1
size: NA
J: TRBJ2-1
DNA: TGTGCCAGCAGTTCCAGGGGGAATGAGCAGTTCTTC
CDR3: CASSSRGNEQFF

V: TRBV11-2
D: NA
size: NA
J: TRBJ1-1
DNA: TGTGCCAGCAGCTTATTCACGGGTCTAGTGAACACTGAAGCTTTCTTT
CDR3: CASSLFTGLVNTEAFF

V: TRBV13
D: NA
size: NA
J: TRBJ2-4
DNA: TGTGCCAGCAGGTCATTGGGGGACACAAATAACATTCAGTACTTC
CDR3: CASRSLGDTNNIQYF

V: TRBV11-3
D: NA
size: NA
J: TRBJ2-1
DNA: TGTGCCAGCAGCTCCCCCCCCGATAATGAGCAGTTCTTC
CDR3: CASSSPPDNEQFF